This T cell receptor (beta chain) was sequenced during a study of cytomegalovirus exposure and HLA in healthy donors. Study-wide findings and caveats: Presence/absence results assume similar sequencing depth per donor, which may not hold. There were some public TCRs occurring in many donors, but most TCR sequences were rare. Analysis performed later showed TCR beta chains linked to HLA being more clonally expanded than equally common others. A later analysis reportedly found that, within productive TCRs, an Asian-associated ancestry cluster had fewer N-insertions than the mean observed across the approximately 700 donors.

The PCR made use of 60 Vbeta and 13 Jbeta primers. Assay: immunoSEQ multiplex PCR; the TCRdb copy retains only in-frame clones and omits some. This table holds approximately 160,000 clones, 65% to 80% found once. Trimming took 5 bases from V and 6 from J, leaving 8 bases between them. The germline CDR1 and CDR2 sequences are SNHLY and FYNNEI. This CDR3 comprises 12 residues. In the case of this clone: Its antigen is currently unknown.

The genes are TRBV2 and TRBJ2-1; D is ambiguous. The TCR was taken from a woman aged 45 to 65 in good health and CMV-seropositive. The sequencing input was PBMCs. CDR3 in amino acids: CASSQYFNEQFF. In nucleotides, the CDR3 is TGTGCCAGCAGTCAATACTTCAATGAGCAGTTCTTC.